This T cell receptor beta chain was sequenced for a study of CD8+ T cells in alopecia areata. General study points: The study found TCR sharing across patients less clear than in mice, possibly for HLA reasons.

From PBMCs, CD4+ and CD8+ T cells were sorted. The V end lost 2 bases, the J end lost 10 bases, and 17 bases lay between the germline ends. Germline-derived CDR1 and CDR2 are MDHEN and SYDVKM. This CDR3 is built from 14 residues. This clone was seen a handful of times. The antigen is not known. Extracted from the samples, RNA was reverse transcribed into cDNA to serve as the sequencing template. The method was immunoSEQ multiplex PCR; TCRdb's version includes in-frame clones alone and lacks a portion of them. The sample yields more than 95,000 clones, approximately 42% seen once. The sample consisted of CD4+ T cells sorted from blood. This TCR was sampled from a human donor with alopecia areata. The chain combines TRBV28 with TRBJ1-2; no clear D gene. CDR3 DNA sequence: TGTGCCAGCAGTTTAGGTGCACCGCCCTATAACTACACCTTC. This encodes CASSLGAPPYNYTF.